The 28 T cell receptor beta chains reported below all come from one sample, sequenced in a study of T-cell reconstitution after alpha-beta-depleted transplantation in children. Library preparation (for TCRbeta) was performed with unique molecular identifiers. MiXCR, run by TCRdb on the PCR reads, gives a single entry per CDR3 protein. The repertoire holds around 960,000 distinct CDR3 sequences, with about 29% as singletons. The sequenced sample was PBMCs, mostly from graft donor cells, obtained 360 days after TCRalphabeta/CD19-depleted stem cell transplant. The receptors here all came from a boy younger than two who had a stem cell transplant for SCID, so the T cells may come from the graft donor.

The chain combines TRBV12-3 or TRBV12-4 with TRBJ2-7; 7 nucleotides align to TRBD1. The CDR3 consists of 13 residues. With 6 bases clipped from V and 6 bases from J, the junction kept 8 bases outside the gene matches. The CDR3 protein is CASSLIQGVEQYF. The CDR3 DNA sequence: TGTGCCAGCAGCCTCATCCAGGGGGTCGAGCAGTACTTC.

This clonotype occurred once. The V call is TRBV12-3 or TRBV12-4, the J call TRBJ2-3; D unresolved. The CDR3 is 18 residues long. V lost 1 base, J lost 0 bases, and 17 bases lay in between. The CDR3 loop is CASSLGDWTTLSTDTQYF. Written as DNA, the CDR3 is TGTGCCAGCAGTTTAGGCGACTGGACGACACTAAGCACAGATACGCAGTATTTT.

This clonotype showed up just a few times. This chain joins TRBV5-1 and TRBJ2-7, with TRBD1 matching 9 bases. CDR1 SGHRS and CDR2 YFSETQ come from the germline V gene. This CDR3 spans 18 amino acids. Losses at the gene ends were 0 bases for V and 1 base for J; bases not matched to a gene: 11. The CDR3 coding sequence is TGCGCCAGCAGCTTGGGGGACAGGGTACTGGGCCTTTCCTACGAGCAGTACTTC. Translating it yields CASSLGDRVLGLSYEQYF. Variable domain in full (rest from reference TRBV5-1 and TRBJ2-7): KAGVTQTPRYLIKTRGQQVTLSCSPISGHRSVSWYQQTPGQGLQFLFEYFSETQRNKGNFPGRFSGRQFSNSRSEMNVSTLELGDSALYLCASSLGDRVLGLSYEQYFGPGTRLTVT.

The chain combines TRBV6-1 with TRBJ2-2, with unresolved D. The germline CDR1 and CDR2 sequences are MNHNS and SASEGT. V lost 5 bases to trimming and J lost 4 bases, with 8 bases between them. The CDR3 loop spans 13 amino acids. This CDR3 is CASSRDPTGELFF. The CDR3 DNA sequence: TGTGCCAGCAGTAGAGACCCCACCGGGGAGCTGTTTTTT.

This chain joins TRBV2 and TRBJ2-3; 12 bases map to TRBD2. The junction had 14 bases not matched to a gene; V was cut back by 9 bases and J by 1 base. Germline CDR1 reads SNHLY; CDR2 reads FYNNEI. This CDR3 is 18 amino acids long. CDR3 region: CARLQEKLAGGRTDTQYF. DNA for the CDR3: TGTGCCAGGTTACAGGAGAAACTAGCGGGGGGCCGCACAGATACGCAGTATTTT. The full variable domain, in which reference TRBV2 and TRBJ2-3 provide the parts outside the CDR3, is EPEVTQTPSHQVTQMGQEVILRCVPISNHLYFYWYRQILGQKVEFLVSFYNNEISEKSEIFDDQFSVERPDGSNFTLKIRSTKLEDSAMYFCARLQEKLAGGRTDTQYFGPGTRLTVL.

This clonotype showed up just a few times. This chain connects TRBV5-1 to TRBJ2-1; 9 bases are a match to TRBD2. V lost 0 bases and J lost 0; bases outside the gene matches: 10. This CDR3 is 19 amino acids long. Per the germline V gene, CDR1 is SGHRS and CDR2 is YFSETQ. CDR3 sequence (DNA): TGCGCCAGCAGCTTGGTCCCGGCTAGCGGGGTAAGCTCCTACAATGAGCAGTTCTTC. This encodes CASSLVPASGVSSYNEQFF. The variable domain in full, with the rest retrieved from reference TRBV5-1 and TRBJ2-1, is KAGVTQTPRYLIKTRGQQVTLSCSPISGHRSVSWYQQTPGQGLQFLFEYFSETQRNKGNFPGRFSGRQFSNSRSEMNVSTLELGDSALYLCASSLVPASGVSSYNEQFFGPGTRLTVL.

This clonotype was detected a few times. The V call is TRBV20-1, the J call TRBJ2-3, with D tentatively TRBD2 (6 bases). CDR1 is DFQATT and CDR2 is SNEGSKA in the germline V gene (reference sequence). This CDR3 has 12 residues. The CDR3 loop is CALAWDTDTQYF. CDR3 bases: TGCGCCCTAGCGTGGGACACAGATACGCAGTATTTT.

This clonotype occurred many times. The V gene is TRBV6-2 or TRBV6-3, the J gene TRBJ2-7; TRBD2 is a possible D gene (6 bases). There are 13 residues in the CDR3. The V gene lost 7 bases and the J gene lost 9 bases, with 19 bases spanning the gap. Germline values: CDR1 MNHEY, CDR2 SVGEGT. The CDR3 is CASTLLEGGVQYF. DNA for the CDR3: TGTGCCAGCACCCTTCTTGAGGGAGGAGTGCAGTACTTC.

The rearrangement joins TRBV10-3 to TRBJ2-3; D unclear. Trimming left V 3 bases short and J 8 bases short, with 15 bases between. This CDR3 has 14 amino acids. CDR1 is ENHRY, CDR2 SYGVKD, per germline. CDR3 bases: TGTGCCATCAGTGACCTCCTCTCCGTACTTACGCAGTATTTT. Protein: CAISDLLSVLTQYF.

The chain links TRBV29-1 to TRBJ2-7, with 9 bases aligning to TRBD1. V lost 4 bases to trimming and J lost 1 base; unmatched junction nucleotides: 5. Germline CDR1 reads SQVTM; CDR2 reads ANQGSEA. There are 14 residues in the CDR3. The CDR3 sequence is CSVVDRGLSYEQYF. The DNA of the CDR3 is TGCAGCGTTGTGGACAGGGGCCTTTCCTACGAGCAGTACTTC.

This clonotype was seen at least ten times. J is TRBJ1-4 and V is TRBV5-1; 8 positions agree with TRBD1. Trimming took 0 bases from V and 8 from J; bases not matched to a gene: 3. The CDR3 is 14 residues long. CDR1 and CDR2 (germline): SGHRS, YFSETQ. For the CDR3, the DNA is TGCGCCAGCAGCTTGGGAGGGACAGGCGAAAAACTGTTTTTT. Encoded protein: CASSLGGTGEKLFF.

J is TRBJ2-7 and V is TRBV28; 10 nucleotides line up with TRBD1. V shed 2 bases, J shed 5 bases, and the junction held 9 bases outside the gene matches. CDR3 length: 16 residues. CDR1 is MDHEN and CDR2 is SYDVKM in the germline V gene. The CDR3 nucleotides read TGTGCCAGCAGTTTAGACCGGGACAGGGGTCCCGACGAGCAGTACTTC. Protein sequence: CASSLDRDRGPDEQYF. The whole variable domain, remainder taken from reference TRBV28 and TRBJ2-7, is DVKVTQSSRYLVKRTGEKVFLECVQDMDHENMFWYRQDPGLGLRLIYFSYDVKMKEKGDIPEGYSVSREKKERFSLILESASTNQTSMYLCASSLDRDRGPDEQYFGPGTRLTVT.

The chain recombines TRBV29-1 with TRBJ2-1; D is unclear. The CDR3 is made up of 14 amino acids. Germline V CDR1 and CDR2: SQVTM, ANQGSEA. V was clipped by 0 bases and J by 0 bases, with 6 bases between them. The DNA for the CDR3 is TGCAGCGTTGAAGAGGTCCTCTCCTACAATGAGCAGTTCTTC. It codes for CSVEEVLSYNEQFF.

This clonotype has just a few counts. This chain uses TRBV11-2 with TRBJ2-5, with D maybe TRBD2 (5 bases). V shed 2 bases and J shed 5 bases, with 15 bases lying between them. From germline, CDR1 is SGHAT and CDR2 FQNNGV. The CDR3 spans 15 residues. As DNA, the CDR3 is TGTGCCAGCAGCTTAAGTGTATTGAGGGTCGAGACCCAGTACTTC. Its translation: CASSLSVLRVETQYF.

This clonotype appeared many times. The chain couples TRBV2 to TRBJ1-4; 8 bases agree with TRBD1. The CDR3 consists of 16 residues. The germline V gene has CDR1 SNHLY and CDR2 FYNNEI. J gave up 0 bases and V 10 bases, and 10 bases lay outside the gene matches. The CDR3 DNA reads TGTGCCACCTCCCGGGACAGGCCCTCAACTAATGAAAAACTGTTTTTT. Its protein is CATSRDRPSTNEKLFF.

The rearrangement uses TRBV12-3 or TRBV12-4 and TRBJ2-7; D remains ambiguous. V lost 3 bases to trimming and J lost 3 bases, with 9 bases between them. The length of the CDR3 is 13 residues. The CDR3 loop reads CASSLEALYEQYF. DNA of the CDR3: TGTGCCAGCAGTTTGGAAGCGCTCTACGAGCAGTACTTC.

This chain links TRBV6-5 with TRBJ2-7; 7 positions match TRBD1. V lost 2 bases to trimming and J lost 2 bases; unmatched junction nucleotides: 3. The length of the CDR3 is 14 residues. Germline CDR1 is MNHEY and CDR2 is SVGAGI. In nucleotides, the CDR3 is TGTGCCAGCAGTTACCGGGACAGAACCTACGAGCAGTACTTC. Amino acids: CASSYRDRTYEQYF.

This clonotype occurred a few times. The V call is TRBV10-1, the J call TRBJ1-1, with D unclear. Germline assignment: CDR1 WNHNN and CDR2 SYGVQD (reference sequence). The CDR3 spans 15 residues. The V end lost 0 bases, the J end lost 4 bases, and 12 bases lay between the germline ends. For the CDR3, the DNA is TGCGCCAGCAGTGAGTCGGGGAGACGGGCCACTGAAGCTTTCTTT. Its translation is CASSESGRRATEAFF.

The rearrangement joins TRBV20-1 to TRBJ2-1; 8 positions match TRBD2. The CDR3 is 15 residues long. Looked up from germline, CDR1 is DFQATT and CDR2 is SNEGSKA (reference sequence). The trim removed 6 bases at V and 0 bases at J, leaving 7 bases unmatched. CDR3 region: CSAGTGTSSYNEQFF. The CDR3 DNA is TGCAGTGCCGGGACCGGGACTAGCTCCTACAATGAGCAGTTCTTC.

The chain recombines TRBV29-1 with TRBJ1-2; D unclear. This CDR3 has 12 amino acids. The V and J ends lost 3 bases and 5 bases respectively, with 10 bases between them. Germline assignment: CDR1 SQVTM and CDR2 ANQGSEA. The DNA of the CDR3 is TGCAGCGTTGACGCAGGCTGGTATGGCTACACCTTC. Translation: CSVDAGWYGYTF.

This clonotype was seen only a few times. The chain couples TRBV19 to TRBJ1-5; 10 bases align to TRBD1. The J segment lost 0 bases and the V segment lost 2 bases, leaving 7 bases of the junction unmatched. Germline CDR1 and CDR2: LNHDA and SQIVND (reference sequence). CDR3 length: 18 residues. The chain's CDR3 is CASSISGTGAYSNQPQHF. CDR3 nucleotide sequence: TGTGCCAGTAGTATAAGCGGGACAGGGGCTTATAGCAATCAGCCCCAGCATTTT.

The V and J genes are TRBV5-1 and TRBJ1-2; no firm D call. The CDR3 loop spans 16 amino acids. In germline, CDR1 is SGHRS, CDR2 YFSETQ. With 3 bases removed from V and 2 bases from J, the gap between germline ends came to 17 bases. In DNA form, the CDR3 reads TGCGCCAGCAGCTACCCCAGGACGGGAGGGAACTATGGCTACACCTTC. This translates into CASSYPRTGGNYGYTF.

This clonotype was seen a few times. V is TRBV20-1 and J is TRBJ1-1; D is possibly TRBD1 (6 bases). The germline gives CDR1 DFQATT, CDR2 SNEGSKA (reference sequence). CDR3 length: 13 amino acids. Trimming removed 5 bases at V and 2 bases at J, with 12 bases between. The CDR3 loop is CSAQQGRNTEAFF. As DNA, the CDR3 is TGCAGTGCTCAACAGGGTCGAAACACTGAAGCTTTCTTT.

The chain employs TRBV10-1 and TRBJ2-7; a possible D gene is TRBD1 (6 bases). V shed 4 bases and J shed 9 bases, with 13 bases lying between them. Germline CDR1 is WNHNN and CDR2 is SYGVQD (reference sequence). The CDR3 is 12 residues long. In nucleotides, the CDR3 is TGCGCCAGCAGTGTGCCGACAGGTCCGCAGTACTTC. As protein: CASSVPTGPQYF.

This rearrangement joins TRBV7-9 to TRBJ2-4, with D unresolved. This CDR3 region has 12 residues. Trimming cost V 5 bases and J 4 bases, with 6 bases left between them. Germline CDR1 reads SEHNR; CDR2 reads FQNEAQ (reference sequence). CDR3 protein: CASSDLKNIQYF. Written as DNA, the CDR3 is TGTGCCAGCAGCGACCTAAAAAACATTCAGTACTTC.

The chain has TRBV12-3 or TRBV12-4 and TRBJ2-2; unclear D gene. There are 14 residues in the CDR3. With 3 bases removed from V and 1 base from J, the gap between germline ends came to 6 bases. As DNA, the CDR3 is TGTGCCAGCAGTTTTAACAGGAACACCGGGGAGCTGTTTTTT. Translation: CASSFNRNTGELFF.

In its sample, this clonotype was seen once. This chain connects TRBV4-1 to TRBJ2-1; D is perhaps TRBD2 (6 bases). V lost 2 bases and J 2 bases, leaving 13 bases between the germline ends. Germline-derived CDR1 and CDR2 are MGHRA and YSYEKL. The CDR3 is made up of 16 amino acids. This CDR3 is CASSQPPPGAYNEQFF. The CDR3 DNA reads TGCGCCAGCAGCCAACCCCCTCCGGGGGCCTACAATGAGCAGTTCTTC.

This clonotype appeared a few times. The chain couples TRBV5-1 to TRBJ2-3; TRBD1 might be the D (6 bases). This CDR3 is 17 amino acids long. The V and J ends lost 3 bases and 5 bases respectively, with 22 bases between them. CDR1 is SGHRS and CDR2 is YFSETQ in the germline V gene. The CDR3 region has the DNA TGCGCCAGCAGCTCATCCTTCCGGGACACCCCCGGAGATACGCAGTATTTT. It specifies CASSSSFRDTPGDTQYF. Supplemented by reference TRBV5-1 and TRBJ2-3, the full variable domain reads KAGVTQTPRYLIKTRGQQVTLSCSPISGHRSVSWYQQTPGQGLQFLFEYFSETQRNKGNFPGRFSGRQFSNSRSEMNVSTLELGDSALYLCASSSSFRDTPGDTQYFGPGTRLTVL.